The 21 T cell receptor beta chains below all came from one sample that was sequenced in a study of cytomegalovirus exposure and HLA in healthy donors. PCR involved 60 Vbeta and 13 Jbeta primers. Sequenced by immunoSEQ multiplex PCR; TCRdb stores in-frame clones only, minus some. The data hold approximately 160,000 clones, with over 75% observed a single time. The sample was PBMCs. Receptors originate from a human donor in good health.

The rearrangement uses TRBV7-8 and TRBJ2-3, with 9 bases fitting TRBD2. The germline V gene encodes CDR1 SGHVS and CDR2 FQNEAQ. V trimming: 1 base; J trimming: 3 bases; junction bases outside the gene matches: 11. This CDR3 has 18 amino acids. CDR3 residues: CASSLVVLGGGETDTQYF. In nucleotides, the CDR3 is TGTGCCAGCAGCTTAGTCGTCTTGGGCGGGGGGGAGACAGATACGCAGTATTTT.

V usage is TRBV27 and J usage is TRBJ2-7; 7 bases map to TRBD2. The CDR3 loop spans 15 amino acids. Trimming cost V 4 bases and J 2 bases; bases outside gene matches: 8. The germline gives CDR1 MNHEY, CDR2 SMNVEV (reference sequence). Written as DNA, the CDR3 is TGTGCCAGCAGTTCCCCCGGGGGGACCACCTACGAGCAGTACTTC. It encodes CASSSPGGTTYEQYF.

The V gene is TRBV29-1, the J gene TRBJ2-7; D remains unclear. V was pared by 6 bases and J by 2 bases, with 11 bases between. In germline, CDR1 is SQVTM, CDR2 ANQGSEA. CDR3 length: 12 residues. The CDR3 is CSVYTETYEQYF. For the CDR3, the DNA is TGCAGCGTATACACAGAGACCTACGAGCAGTACTTC.

The chain links TRBV20-1 to TRBJ2-5; D call uncertain. Germline V CDR1 and CDR2: DFQATT, SNEGSKA (reference sequence). The CDR3 loop spans 11 amino acids. Trimming removed 4 bases from V and 3 bases from J, with 6 bases in between. The CDR3 DNA is TGCAGTGCTACTGTTAAAGAGACCCAGTACTTC. Protein product: CSATVKETQYF.

Only one count was recorded for this clone. The chain has TRBV7-2 and TRBJ1-3, with a possible D match to TRBD1 (5 bases). V shed 7 bases and J shed 5 bases, with 18 bases lying between them. Germline-derived CDR1 and CDR2 are SGHTA and FQGNSA. This CDR3 spans 15 amino acids. Written as DNA, the CDR3 is TGTGCCAGCATCGCCGATCCGGGGGGTCGAAACACCATATATTTT. It translates to CASIADPGGRNTIYF.

The rearrangement uses TRBV7-2 and TRBJ1-2; tentatively, D is TRBD1 (6 bases). CDR3 length equals 13 residues. V shed 3 bases and J shed 6 bases, with 11 bases lying between them. Germline CDR1 reads SGHTA; CDR2 reads FQGNSA. CDR3 residues: CASSFGQTNGYTF. The CDR3 DNA reads as TGTGCCAGCAGCTTCGGACAGACGAATGGCTACACCTTC.

The chain is built from TRBV5-1 and TRBJ2-1, with 14 bases that match TRBD2. This CDR3 has 17 amino acids. Germline CDR1 is SGHRS and CDR2 is YFSETQ. The V segment lost 0 bases and the J segment 5 bases; nucleotides outside the gene matches: 4. In DNA form, the CDR3 reads TGCGCCAGCAGCTTGGGACTAGCGGGGGGGCGCGACAATGAGCAGTTCTTC. Its translation is CASSLGLAGGRDNEQFF.

A few counts support this clone. The CDR3 DNA sequence: TGTGCCAGCAGTGAATATAACGGGGAGCTCGAGGGAGCTTTCTTT. Translation gives CASSEYNGELEGAFF. The chain joins TRBV25-1 to TRBJ1-1, with D unresolved. Germline V gene data show CDR1 as MGHDK and CDR2 as SYGVNS. The CDR3 is made up of 15 amino acids. V dropped 0 bases and J dropped 10 bases, with 18 bases sitting between them.

The chain has TRBV4-1 and TRBJ1-2, with a tentative D call TRBD1 (6 bases). V lost 1 base and J lost 5, with 14 bases in between. From germline, CDR1 is MGHRA and CDR2 YSYEKL. The CDR3 has 15 residues. The CDR3 coding sequence is TGCGCCAGCAGCCAAGGGTCAGGGGATTGGTATGGCTACACCTTC. Amino acids: CASSQGSGDWYGYTF.

The chain's CDR3 is CASSATSGAEQFF. The CDR3 bases are TGTGCCAGCAGTGCGACTAGCGGGGCTGAGCAGTTCTTC. V and J are TRBV2 and TRBJ2-1; TRBD2 agrees at 11 bases. The V and J ends lost 4 bases and 9 bases, in that order; junction bases with no gene match: 2. The CDR3 is 13 residues long. Germline V gives CDR1 SNHLY, CDR2 FYNNEI.

This clone has a handful of counts. The CDR3 loop reads CASSVVGTSGYNEQFF. In DNA, the CDR3 is TGTGCCAGCAGCGTAGTCGGGACTAGCGGCTACAATGAGCAGTTCTTC. This chain joins TRBV9 and TRBJ2-1, with 11 positions matching TRBD2. This CDR3 has 16 residues. Trimming removed 0 bases from V and 3 bases from J; junction bases left unmatched: 2. Germline lookup yields CDR1 SGDLS and CDR2 YYNGEE.

The rearrangement uses TRBV30 and TRBJ1-5; 9 nucleotides match TRBD1. V shed 1 base and J 1 base; nucleotides not matched to a gene: 2. The CDR3 is 15 amino acids. Germline assignment: CDR1 GTSNPN and CDR2 SVGIG (reference sequence). The CDR3 sequence is CAWSGTGESNQPQHF. DNA for the CDR3: TGTGCCTGGAGTGGGACAGGGGAAAGCAATCAGCCCCAGCATTTT.

The rearrangement joins TRBV27 to TRBJ1-3; 8 positions match TRBD1. CDR3 length: 15 amino acids. The junction had 7 bases not matched to a gene; V was cut back by 4 bases and J by 5 bases. Germline CDR1 and CDR2: MNHEY and SMNVEV (reference sequence). The CDR3 DNA sequence: TGTGCCAGCAGTTCGAAGCCAGGGGGCAGAAACACCATATATTTT. It is translated as CASSSKPGGRNTIYF.

This chain links TRBV21-1 with TRBJ1-1. TRBV21-1 corresponds to a pseudogene. The CDR3 totals 17 residues. The CDR3 DNA follows: TGTGCCAGCAGCCCCGTAGGTGATAGGCGGTTAGGCACTGAAGCTTTCTTT. Amino acid sequence: CASSPVGDRRLGTEAFF.

The chain couples TRBV25-1 to TRBJ1-2; D gene uncertain. CDR1 is MGHDK, CDR2 SYGVNS, per germline. V lost 5 bases and J lost 2, with 6 bases in between. There are 12 residues in the CDR3. DNA for the CDR3: TGTGCCAGCAGTAACAACAACTATGGCTACACCTTC. It translates to CASSNNNYGYTF.

The V gene is TRBV5-6, the J gene TRBJ2-3, with D uncertain. This CDR3 region has 14 residues. Germline V lookup: CDR1 SGHDT, CDR2 YYEEEE. Trimming stripped 1 base from V and 8 bases from J, with 14 bases between. The CDR3 DNA is TGTGCCAGCAGCTTGCGGCCCCCCACGGGTACGCAGTATTTT. It specifies CASSLRPPTGTQYF. Full variable domain (rest looked up from reference TRBV5-6 and TRBJ2-3): DAGVTQSPTHLIKTRGQQVTLRCSPKSGHDTVSWYQQALGQGPQFIFQYYEEEERQRGNFPDRFSGHQFPNYSSELNVNALLLGDSALYLCASSLRPPTGTQYFGPGTRLTVL.

The chain is built from TRBV5-4 and TRBJ2-5; 11 bases line up with TRBD2. V shed 1 base and J 2 bases; nucleotides not matched to a gene: 1. Germline values: CDR1 SGHNT, CDR2 YYREEE (reference sequence). This CDR3 has 15 amino acids. The CDR3 is CASSLTSGGQETQYF. DNA for the CDR3: TGTGCCAGCAGCTTGACTAGCGGGGGACAAGAGACCCAGTACTTC.

The gene calls are TRBV6-6 and TRBJ1-2, with D hard to call. Germline CDR1 is MNHNY and CDR2 is SVGAGI (reference sequence). V was cut by 2 bases and J by 5 bases, with 9 bases left in between. The CDR3 contains 13 residues. The CDR3 DNA reads as TGTGCCAGCAGTTACCGTACAGTATATGGCTACACCTTC. Encoded protein: CASSYRTVYGYTF.

As to this clone: The junction and the germline gene differ at one end; a read error may be behind it. Other DNA sequences in the same sample also yield this CDR3. This sequence joins TRBV5-1 and TRBJ1-2; weak D call: TRBD1 (5 bases). The CDR3 spans 13 residues. Germline-derived CDR1 and CDR2 are SGHRS and YFSETQ. This chain's CDR3 is CASSSTVNYGYTF. The CDR3 DNA sequence: TGTGCCAGCAGCTCGACAGTTAACTATGGCTACACCTTC.

The V gene is TRBV6-5, the J gene TRBJ2-7; the match to TRBD1 covers 9 bases. Looked up from germline, CDR1 is MNHEY and CDR2 is SVGAGI. The CDR3 spans 15 residues. Unmatched junction bases numbered 9, after V lost 4 bases and J lost 5 bases. In nucleotides, the CDR3 is TGTGCCAGCAGTTGGAGGACAGGGGCCGCGGACGAGCAGTACTTC. It specifies CASSWRTGAADEQYF.

This chain connects TRBV15 to TRBJ1-5, with D possibly matching TRBD1 (6 bases). This CDR3 is 15 amino acids long. V lost 0 bases and J 1 base, leaving 7 bases between the germline ends. In germline, CDR1 is LNHNV, CDR2 YYDKDF (reference sequence). As DNA, the CDR3 is TGTGCCACCAGCAGAGATACAGGGAGCAATCAGCCCCAGCATTTT. Translated: CATSRDTGSNQPQHF. Full variable domain (missing parts from reference TRBV15 and TRBJ1-5): DAMVIQNPRYQVTQFGKPVTLSCSQTLNHNVMYWYQQKSSQAPKLLFHYYDKDFNNEADTPDNFQSRRPNTSFCFLDIRSPGLGDTAMYLCATSRDTGSNQPQHFGDGTRLSIL.